The 26 T cell receptor beta chains given below trace back to one sample, sequenced in a study of T cells after yellow fever vaccination. TCRdb processed the 5' RACE reads anew with MiXCR; each CDR3 protein has one entry. Here the sample spans a few hundred thousand distinct CDR3 sequences, around 3.9% being singletons. The sample here was PBMCs, taken on the day of the yellow fever booster vaccination. The receptors here all came from a man aged 18 to 35 who received the YFV17D yellow fever vaccine.

This clonotype was counted many times. V usage is TRBV20-1 and J usage is TRBJ2-7; a weak D match, TRBD1 (7 bases). The V and J ends lost 3 bases and 9 bases respectively, with 12 bases between them. CDR1 is DFQATT and CDR2 is SNEGSKA in the germline V gene (reference sequence). The CDR3 length is 11 residues. CDR3 coding DNA: TGCAGTGCTAGGAGACAGGGAGGGCAGTACTTC. It yields the protein CSARRQGGQYF.

This clonotype appeared a few times. The V and J genes are TRBV18 and TRBJ1-6; weak D call: TRBD1 (5 bases). CDR1 and CDR2 from the germline V gene are KGHSH and LQKENI. The length of the CDR3 is 18 residues. Trimming removed 3 bases at V and 7 bases at J, with 22 bases between. In DNA form, the CDR3 reads TGTGCCAGCTCACCCCACCAGGGACCCGTGAGCTTGAATTCACCCCTCCACTTT. Its translation is CASSPHQGPVSLNSPLHF.

This clonotype was observed a handful of times. The chain is built from TRBV12-3 or TRBV12-4 and TRBJ2-1, with 8 bases that match TRBD2. Germline trimming cut 6 bases from V and 5 bases from J; bases unmatched to any gene: 12. The CDR3 is 16 residues long. The CDR3, as DNA: TGTGCCAGCAGGGACAGACGGGGGGGCCTGAACAATGAGCAGTTCTTC. It codes for CASRDRRGGLNNEQFF.

The table lists this clonotype with many counts. The chain joins TRBV5-1 to TRBJ1-5, with no clear D. The CDR3 spans 16 residues. The V gene lost 4 bases and the J gene lost 1 base, with 15 bases spanning the gap. The germline CDR1 and CDR2 sequences are SGHRS and YFSETQ. DNA of the CDR3: TGCGCCAGCAGCCCCGGCGGGTTTGCCAGCAATCAGCCCCAGCATTTT. As protein: CASSPGGFASNQPQHF. The variable domain in full, completed from reference TRBV5-1 and TRBJ1-5, reads KAGVTQTPRYLIKTRGQQVTLSCSPISGHRSVSWYQQTPGQGLQFLFEYFSETQRNKGNFPGRFSGRQFSNSRSEMNVSTLELGDSALYLCASSPGGFASNQPQHFGDGTRLSIL.

Worth noting for this clonotype: It may be a read error: a sequence one base away is much more abundant. This chain uses TRBV6-6 with TRBJ1-2; D gene uncertain. The CDR3 covers 14 residues. Germline-derived CDR1 and CDR2 are MNHNY and SVGAGI (reference sequence). V dropped 2 bases and J dropped 9 bases, with 16 bases sitting between them. CDR3 protein: CASSYVQALDRYTF. The CDR3 DNA reads as TGTGCCAGCAGTTACGTTCAGGCCCTAGATCGCTACACCTTC.

CDR3 amino acids: CASSPKGRATNTEAFF. The CDR3 nucleotides read TGTGCCAGCAGCCCCAAGGGGAGGGCAACGAACACTGAAGCTTTCTTT. The rearrangement uses TRBV12-3 or TRBV12-4 and TRBJ1-1; possibly TRBD1 for D (5 bases). The V and J ends lost 6 bases and 1 base respectively, with 18 bases between them. The CDR3 contains 16 residues.

This clonotype was detected many times. The CDR3 is CASSLVLVTGELFF. CDR3 DNA sequence: TGTGCCAGCAGCTTAGTCCTAGTCACCGGGGAGCTGTTTTTT. This chain connects TRBV7-2 to TRBJ2-2; D is undetermined. Trimming shortened V by 1 base and J by 4 bases, and 7 bases separated the two germline ends. The CDR3 consists of 14 residues. Germline V gene sequence: CDR1 SGHTA, CDR2 FQGNSA.

This clonotype was seen only a few times. The chain combines TRBV6-5 with TRBJ2-5; tentatively, D is TRBD1 (6 bases). Germline V gene lookup returns CDR1 MNHEY and CDR2 SVGAGI. The CDR3 has 15 amino acids. Trimming shortened V by 0 bases and J by 2 bases, and 10 bases separated the two germline ends. DNA for the CDR3: TGTGCCAGCAGTTACTCGAACAGGGAACAAGAGACCCAGTACTTC. Encoded protein: CASSYSNREQETQYF.

This clonotype appeared many times. Written as DNA, the CDR3 is TGCAGTGCTAGAGCTAGGCTACCCGGGACGGATGAGCAGTTCTTC. Residues: CSARARLPGTDEQFF. The chain employs TRBV20-1 and TRBJ2-1; tentatively, D is TRBD1 or TRBD2 (5 bases each). Germline V gives CDR1 DFQATT, CDR2 SNEGSKA (reference sequence). With 1 base removed from V and 8 bases from J, the gap between germline ends came to 18 bases. This CDR3 is built from 15 residues.

At least ten counts were recorded for this clonotype. The genes are TRBV11-2 and TRBJ1-2; D remains ambiguous. V lost 1 base and J lost 2, with 11 bases in between. CDR3 length: 15 amino acids. CDR1 SGHAT and CDR2 FQNNGV come from the germline V gene. The CDR3 nucleotides are TGTGCCAGCAGCTTAGGGGCGCGTGAAAACTATGGCTACACCTTC. Translation gives CASSLGARENYGYTF.

This clonotype was seen many times. The V gene is TRBV6-6, the J gene TRBJ1-1; D is uncertain. The germline gives CDR1 MNHNY, CDR2 SVGAGI (reference sequence). The V end was cut by 10 bases, the J end by 4 bases, with 10 bases between. This CDR3 spans 11 amino acids. Here the CDR3 DNA reads TGTGCCACTCTGGCCTCCACTGAAGCTTTCTTT. Its translation: CATLASTEAFF.

This clonotype was detected many times. The V and J genes are TRBV12-3 or TRBV12-4 and TRBJ1-2; tentatively, D is TRBD1 (5 bases). Trimming cost V 6 bases and J 4 bases, with 15 bases left between them. The CDR3 loop spans 14 amino acids. CDR3 bases: TGTGCCAGCAGGGCGGGACCGGTGGCCTATGGCTACACCTTC. Translation gives CASRAGPVAYGYTF.

The genes are TRBV7-3 and TRBJ2-1; D is ambiguous. V lost 5 bases and J lost 5, with 10 bases in between. Germline loops: CDR1 SGHTA, CDR2 FQGTGA. This CDR3 is built from 13 residues. The CDR3 sequence: CASSPASHNEQFF. CDR3 nucleotides: TGTGCCAGCAGCCCTGCGAGCCACAATGAGCAGTTCTTC.

V and J are TRBV9 and TRBJ2-6; the match to TRBD1 covers 7 bases. After removal of 0 bases from V and 0 bases from J, the junction contained 3 bases not matched to a gene. The CDR3 loop spans 17 amino acids. Germline V gene data show CDR1 as SGDLS and CDR2 as YYNGEE. The CDR3 loop reads CASSVGGGGSGANVLTF. The CDR3 DNA reads as TGTGCCAGCAGCGTAGGAGGGGGCGGCTCTGGGGCCAACGTCCTGACTTTC.

This clonotype was counted ten times or more. V and J are TRBV5-1 and TRBJ2-7, with a tentative D call TRBD2 (7 bases). The CDR3 covers 15 residues. V was pared by 2 bases and J by 4 bases, with 16 bases between. Per germline, CDR1 SGHRS and CDR2 YFSETQ. CDR3 in DNA: TGCGCCAGCAGCTTCGAGTCGGGGGGCCGGTACGAGCAGTACTTC. Translation gives CASSFESGGRYEQYF.

There are many counts of this clonotype. This chain uses TRBV12-3 or TRBV12-4 with TRBJ2-1, with D perhaps TRBD1 (6 bases). The CDR3 consists of 15 residues. The V gene lost 1 base and the J gene lost 5 bases, with 12 bases spanning the gap. The CDR3 nucleotides are TGTGCCAGCAGTTTAGACTGGGGGCGCAACAATGAGCAGTTCTTC. This encodes CASSLDWGRNNEQFF.

The chain links TRBV2 to TRBJ2-5; tentatively, D is TRBD2 (5 bases). The CDR3 has 14 residues. Germline V gene lookup returns CDR1 SNHLY and CDR2 FYNNEI. Trimming cost V 1 base and J 4 bases, with 10 bases left between them. CDR3 nucleotides: TGTGCCAGCAGTGAAGGGTTCGAGGGAGAGACCCAGTACTTC. Translating it yields CASSEGFEGETQYF.

This clonotype was seen a few times. V usage is TRBV28 and J usage is TRBJ2-1; perhaps TRBD2 as D (7 bases). The CDR3 runs to 18 residues. Trimming pared 8 bases from V and 3 bases from J, leaving 26 bases between. Germline CDR1 is MDHEN and CDR2 is SYDVKM. The CDR3 bases are TGTGCCAGCTCCTCCGCCCATGGTGGGGGGGCCTTCTACAATGAGCAGTTCTTC. Amino acids: CASSSAHGGGAFYNEQFF.

This chain connects TRBV4-1 to TRBJ1-1; D is undetermined. The ends were cut back, 4 bases at V and 0 bases at J, with 21 bases in the middle. There are 18 residues in the CDR3. From germline, CDR1 is MGHRA and CDR2 YSYEKL. CDR3 protein: CASSPRESSFFMNTEAFF. CDR3 DNA sequence: TGCGCCAGCAGCCCCCGGGAGTCGTCTTTCTTTATGAACACTGAAGCTTTCTTT.

V gene TRBV18 combines with J gene TRBJ1-1; tentatively, D is TRBD1 (6 bases). V was trimmed by 0 bases and J by 3 bases, leaving 8 bases between them. Germline values: CDR1 KGHSH, CDR2 LQKENI. This CDR3 comprises 14 residues. The CDR3 sequence: CASSPPRTDTEAFF. The CDR3 DNA follows: TGTGCCAGCTCACCACCCAGGACAGACACTGAAGCTTTCTTT.

The rearrangement uses TRBV10-2 and TRBJ2-6, with D perhaps assigned TRBD1 or TRBD2 (7 bases each). V was trimmed by 11 bases and J by 0 bases, leaving 17 bases between them. The V gene's germline CDR1 is WSHSY and CDR2 SAAADI. CDR3 length equals 16 residues. The DNA for the CDR3 is TGCGCCGGGGGGGGACAGAGCCTCTCTGGGGCCAACGTCCTGACTTTC. This sequence encodes CAGGGQSLSGANVLTF.

The chain uses TRBV6-2 or TRBV6-3 and TRBJ2-2, with D perhaps matching TRBD1 (5 bases). Trimming took off 7 bases at V and 3 bases at J, with 12 bases between the two ends. The germline V gene encodes CDR1 MNHEY and CDR2 SVGEGT. This CDR3 is built from 14 residues. CDR3 sequence (DNA): TGTGCCAGCACCCTGCCCAGGGACACCGGGGAGCTGTTTTTT. Residues: CASTLPRDTGELFF.

This chain joins TRBV6-1 and TRBJ2-1, with a possible D match to TRBD2 (6 bases). This CDR3 is 15 amino acids long. Germline V gene data show CDR1 as MNHNS and CDR2 as SASEGT. V lost 0 bases and J 5 bases, leaving 11 bases between the germline ends. CDR3 sequence reads: CASSEALGGNNEQFF. The CDR3 DNA reads TGTGCCAGCAGTGAAGCTCTCGGGGGAAACAATGAGCAGTTCTTC.

There are many counts of this clonotype. This sequence joins TRBV6-5 and TRBJ1-3; TRBD1 might be the D (6 bases). The CDR3 totals 19 residues. V was trimmed by 1 base and J by 0 bases, leaving 19 bases between them. Germline lookup yields CDR1 MNHEY and CDR2 SVGAGI. The CDR3 protein is CASSYLHRDHSYSGNTIYF. The CDR3 bases are TGTGCCAGCAGTTACTTGCACAGGGACCATTCTTACTCTGGAAACACCATATATTTT.

In this sample, this clonotype turned up a few times. The chain has TRBV30 and TRBJ1-2; D call uncertain. CDR1 GTSNPN and CDR2 SVGIG come from the germline V gene (reference sequence). Trimming pared 2 bases from V and 9 bases from J, leaving 13 bases between. The CDR3 spans 12 residues. In DNA, the CDR3 is TGTGCCTGGAGTACCCAGACTGGGAGCTACACCTTC. Its translation: CAWSTQTGSYTF.

This clonotype was observed at least ten times. The chain combines TRBV24-1 with TRBJ2-1, with D possibly TRBD1 on 5 matching bases. V lost 0 bases and J lost 5, with 16 bases in between. CDR1 is KGHDR, CDR2 SFDVKD, per germline. The CDR3 is made up of 17 amino acids. The CDR3 nucleotides are TGTGCCACCAGTGATTTGAAGAAGGGGATCAGCGACAATGAGCAGTTCTTC. This encodes CATSDLKKGISDNEQFF.